This paragraph reports one TCR beta chain. Antigen: not known. The CDR3 consists of 16 residues. Germline V CDR1 and CDR2: SGHRS, YFSETQ. V gave up 2 bases and J gave up 3 bases, with 17 bases separating them. This sample was included in a study of shared clonotypes between healthy human individuals. Study-level findings and limits: Tissues were not sampled, only blood, and their repertoires likely differ.

Libraries were prepared by immunoSEQ multiplex PCR; TCRdb keeps only in-frame clonotypes and omits some of them. In the table there are 2.3 million or so clones, 85% to 95% of which are singletons. This TCR was sampled from a young man in good health. Some clones in this sample may be carry-over from other donors' samples. Sequenced: naive CD4+ T cells from PBMCs. Stated subset: CD45RA+ positively selected. The chain joins TRBV5-1 to TRBJ1-1, with D unclear. The CDR3 loop is CASSFLGRRSDTEAFF. For the CDR3, the DNA is TGCGCCAGCAGCTTTTTGGGCAGGAGGTCGGACACTGAAGCTTTCTTT.